This T cell receptor beta chain was retrieved from a study of shared clonotypes between healthy human individuals. Turning to the study itself: Donors had three CD4 naive, three CD4 memory, two CD8 naive and one CD8 memory plate apiece.

The assay ran at deep level. Several immunoSEQ plates held equal portions of the genomic DNA taken from each subset. Libraries were prepared by immunoSEQ multiplex PCR; TCRdb keeps only in-frame clonotypes and omits some of them. The table lists about 530,000 clones, around 96% of them singletons. V dropped 0 bases and J dropped 4 bases, with 12 bases sitting between them. This CDR3 comprises 15 residues. CDR1 and CDR2 (germline): SGHAT, FQNNGV. V usage is TRBV11-2 and J usage is TRBJ1-2; D is ambiguous. The origin of this receptor is a woman in her twenties or thirties in good health. The source material was naive CD4+ T cells sorted from blood. Subset of the sample: CD45RA+ positively selected. The CDR3 spells CASSLDYWGGYGYTF. Here the CDR3 DNA reads TGTGCCAGCAGCTTAGATTACTGGGGTGGCTATGGCTACACCTTC.